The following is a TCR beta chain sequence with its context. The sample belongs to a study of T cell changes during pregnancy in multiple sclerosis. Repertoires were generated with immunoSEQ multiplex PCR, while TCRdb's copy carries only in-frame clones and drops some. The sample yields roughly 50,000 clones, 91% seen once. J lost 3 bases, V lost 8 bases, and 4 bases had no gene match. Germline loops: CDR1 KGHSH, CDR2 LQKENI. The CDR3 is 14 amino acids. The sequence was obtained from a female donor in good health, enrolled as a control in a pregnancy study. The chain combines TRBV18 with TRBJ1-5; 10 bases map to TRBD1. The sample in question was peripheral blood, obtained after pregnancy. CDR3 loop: CASAGQGHNQPQHF. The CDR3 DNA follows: TGTGCCAGCGCGGGACAGGGGCACAATCAGCCCCAGCATTTT. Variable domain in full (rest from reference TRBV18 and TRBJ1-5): NAGVMQNPRHLVRRRGQEARLRCSPMKGHSHVYWYRQLPEEGLKFMVYLQKENIIDESGMPKERFSAEFPKEGPSILRIQQVVRGDSAAYFCASAGQGHNQPQHFGDGTRLSIL.